The 25 T cell receptor beta chains listed next were all sequenced from one sample in a study of blood T cell repertoires in COVID-19. Measured with immunoSEQ multiplex PCR; TCRdb has only the in-frame clones, and not every one. The table has 200,000 to 250,000 clones, approximately 86% seen once. Sequencing used peripheral blood. Receptors were obtained from a woman aged 25-40 years with COVID-19, enrolled during active disease.

This chain links TRBV4-1 with TRBJ1-2; D may be TRBD1 (5 bases). This CDR3 has 16 residues. V was cut by 1 base and J by 4 bases, with 16 bases left in between. Germline values: CDR1 MGHRA, CDR2 YSYEKL. The CDR3 loop reads CASSQVSRGNIYGYTF. The CDR3 DNA reads TGCGCCAGCAGCCAAGTTTCGCGGGGGAACATCTATGGCTACACCTTC.

This sequence joins TRBV5-1 and TRBJ2-1; D unclear. V was shortened by 0 bases and J by 1 base, with 5 bases between the two germline ends. This CDR3 contains 14 residues. From germline, CDR1 is SGHRS and CDR2 YFSETQ. The CDR3 is CASSLDMSYNEQFF. The CDR3 coding sequence is TGCGCCAGCAGCTTGGACATGTCCTACAATGAGCAGTTCTTC. Drawing the rest from reference TRBV5-1 and TRBJ2-1, the complete variable domain is KAGVTQTPRYLIKTRGQQVTLSCSPISGHRSVSWYQQTPGQGLQFLFEYFSETQRNKGNFPGRFSGRQFSNSRSEMNVSTLELGDSALYLCASSLDMSYNEQFFGPGTRLTVL.

This clone was counted a few times. The genes are TRBV4-1 and TRBJ2-1, with unresolved D. The CDR3 runs 15 residues. V lost 4 bases, J lost 0 bases, and 10 bases lay in between. Germline V lookup: CDR1 MGHRA, CDR2 YSYEKL. The CDR3 here is CASSLTFDSYNEQFF. CDR3 DNA sequence: TGCGCCAGCAGCCTAACATTCGACTCCTACAATGAGCAGTTCTTC.

V is TRBV7-8 and J is TRBJ2-5, with TRBD2 identical over 9 bases. CDR3 size: 19 residues. CDR1 and CDR2 from the germline V gene are SGHVS and FQNEAQ. Unmatched junction bases numbered 13, after V lost 2 bases and J lost 0 bases. The chain's CDR3 is CASSLTYAQTSGNQETQYF. DNA of the CDR3: TGTGCCAGCAGCTTAACTTACGCCCAGACTAGCGGCAACCAAGAGACCCAGTACTTC.

The chain combines TRBV10-1 with TRBJ2-3; TRBD1 agrees at 7 bases. V dropped 5 bases and J dropped 1; count of bases not matched to a gene: 6. This CDR3 contains 15 residues. Germline CDR1 reads WNHNN; CDR2 reads SYGVQD (reference sequence). CDR3 in amino acids: CASSTPGQGTDTQYF. CDR3 DNA: TGCGCCAGCAGTACCCCCGGACAGGGCACAGATACGCAGTATTTT.

The chain has TRBV7-9 and TRBJ2-2; D ambiguous. CDR1 is SEHNR, CDR2 FQNEAQ, per germline (reference sequence). The CDR3 spans 11 residues. Trimming removed 5 bases at V and 7 bases at J, with 5 bases between. CDR3 in DNA: TGTGCCAGCAGCCCAGTCGGGGAGCTGTTTTTT. Translated, it gives CASSPVGELFF.

The V and J genes are TRBV10-3 and TRBJ2-2, with 9 bases matching TRBD2. Germline V lookup: CDR1 ENHRY, CDR2 SYGVKD. The CDR3 consists of 18 residues. The J segment lost 5 bases and the V segment lost 0 bases, leaving 10 bases of the junction unmatched. Written as DNA, the CDR3 is TGTGCCATCAGTGAGTCCGGAGCGGGGGGCCTTGGTACCGGGGAGCTGTTTTTT. It codes for CAISESGAGGLGTGELFF.

V and J are TRBV6-5 and TRBJ2-7, with D perhaps matching TRBD2 (6 bases). V was clipped by 0 bases and J by 7 bases, with 13 bases between them. Germline V CDR1 and CDR2: MNHEY, SVGAGI. CDR3 length: 14 amino acids. The CDR3 loop reads CASSYSFGGHEQYF. The CDR3 DNA sequence: TGTGCCAGCAGTTACTCTTTCGGAGGGCATGAGCAGTACTTC.

There are many counts of this clone. J is TRBJ1-2 and V is TRBV28, with TRBD1 identical over 8 bases. V lost 7 bases and J lost 4; bases outside the gene matches: 8. Germline V gives CDR1 MDHEN, CDR2 SYDVKM. This CDR3 has 14 residues. CDR3 nucleotides: TGTGCCAGCAAAATACGGACAGGGAGCTATGGCTACACCTTC. Amino acids: CASKIRTGSYGYTF.

V is TRBV27 and J is TRBJ2-1, with TRBD1 as a possible D gene (6 bases). Per germline, CDR1 MNHEY and CDR2 SMNVEV (reference sequence). The V end was cut by 2 bases, the J end by 5 bases, with 10 bases between. The CDR3 loop spans 14 amino acids. The CDR3 nucleotides are TGTGCCAGCAGTTTAGGTTGGGACAACAATGAGCAGTTCTTC. This translates into CASSLGWDNNEQFF.

This chain links TRBV7-2 with TRBJ1-4; D is possibly TRBD1 (5 bases). CDR1 is SGHTA, CDR2 FQGNSA, per germline. The CDR3 contains 13 residues. V dropped 5 bases and J dropped 3 bases, with 7 bases sitting between them. Here the CDR3 reads CASSPGSNEKLFF. In DNA form, the CDR3 reads TGTGCCAGCAGCCCAGGGTCTAATGAAAAACTGTTTTTT.

V is TRBV6-5 and J is TRBJ2-3; 10 bases are a match to TRBD1. Germline CDR1 reads MNHEY; CDR2 reads SVGAGI. CDR3 length: 16 amino acids. The trim removed 4 bases at V and 6 bases at J, leaving 10 bases unmatched. CDR3 amino acids: CASSWGPGQGPDTQYF. CDR3 nucleotide sequence: TGTGCCAGCAGTTGGGGACCGGGACAGGGGCCCGATACGCAGTATTTT.

This chain links TRBV7-3 with TRBJ1-1; D uncertain. V was clipped by 2 bases and J by 4 bases, with 8 bases between them. Germline V lookup: CDR1 SGHTA, CDR2 FQGTGA. This CDR3 is built from 13 residues. The CDR3 DNA is TGTGCCAGCAGCTTACAAGCGGGCACTGAAGCTTTCTTT. Its translation is CASSLQAGTEAFF.

This chain joins TRBV7-9 and TRBJ2-7, with a tentative D call TRBD2 (5 bases). CDR1 is SEHNR, CDR2 FQNEAQ, per germline (reference sequence). The CDR3 is made up of 15 amino acids. V lost 3 bases to trimming and J lost 3 bases, with 15 bases between them. The chain's CDR3 is CASSLRDSSNYEQYF. CDR3 bases: TGTGCCAGCAGCTTGAGGGATTCCTCAAACTACGAGCAGTACTTC.

In DNA, the CDR3 is TGTGCCAGCACCCTTCGGAGCCCCGCTGATGGCTACACCTTC. It specifies CASTLRSPADGYTF. V is TRBV7-9 and J is TRBJ1-2; D is uncertain. This CDR3 comprises 14 residues. V dropped 7 bases and J dropped 6 bases, with 18 bases sitting between them. Germline CDR1 reads SEHNR; CDR2 reads FQNEAQ (reference sequence).

V usage is TRBV2 and J usage is TRBJ1-2, with D tentatively TRBD1 (6 bases). CDR3 length equals 12 residues. The germline V gene has CDR1 SNHLY and CDR2 FYNNEI. CDR3 amino acids: CFEGGGNYGYTF. CDR3 sequence (DNA): TGTTTCGAAGGGGGGGGAAATTATGGCTACACCTTC.

The CDR3 DNA sequence: TGCAGTGCTAGTGGGCCTCAGGGGACTGAAGCTTTCTTT. Amino acid sequence: CSASGPQGTEAFF. This chain uses TRBV20-1 with TRBJ1-1; TRBD1 is a possible D gene (6 bases). This CDR3 is 13 amino acids long. The ends were cut back, 3 bases at V and 5 bases at J, with 13 bases in the middle. Germline V lookup: CDR1 DFQATT, CDR2 SNEGSKA (reference sequence).

A note on this clone: One junction end disagrees with the germline gene, perhaps due to a read error. The chain carries TRBV7-8 and TRBJ1-5, with unresolved D. Germline V gene sequence: CDR1 SGHVS, CDR2 FQNEAQ. This CDR3 has 15 residues. CDR3 nucleotide sequence: TGTGCCAGCAGCCCCCAACCTATTAGCTATCAGCCCCAGCATTTT. Translated, it gives CASSPQPISYQPQHF. Filled out from reference TRBV7-8 and TRBJ1-5, the complete variable domain reads GAGVSQSPRYKVAKRGQDVALRCDPISGHVSLFWYQQALGQGPEFLTYFQNEAQLDKSGLPSDRFFAERPEGSVSTLKIQRTQQEDSAVYLCASSPQPISYQPQHFGDGTRLSIL.

The gene calls are TRBV19 and TRBJ2-7, with 8 bases fitting TRBD1. The CDR3 has 17 amino acids. V lost 6 bases, J lost 7 bases, and 20 bases stayed unmatched. Germline V lookup: CDR1 LNHDA, CDR2 SQIVND (reference sequence). The CDR3, as DNA: TGTGCCAGTAGCCACTTAGGCCCAGGACAGGGAGTTATTGAGCAGTACTTC. Its protein is CASSHLGPGQGVIEQYF.

This CDR3 reads CASSPSGDVTGELFF. CDR3 in DNA: TGCGCCAGCAGCCCTAGCGGGGATGTCACCGGGGAGCTGTTTTTT. This chain uses TRBV5-1 with TRBJ2-2; the match to TRBD2 covers 9 bases. The V and J ends lost 4 bases and 4 bases, in that order; junction bases with no gene match: 5. This CDR3 has 15 residues. Germline V lookup: CDR1 SGHRS, CDR2 YFSETQ.

The chain uses TRBV10-3 and TRBJ1-6; 7 bases agree with TRBD1. The J segment lost 8 bases and the V segment lost 3 bases, leaving 4 bases of the junction unmatched. The V gene's germline CDR1 is ENHRY and CDR2 SYGVKD. CDR3 length equals 14 residues. The CDR3 protein is CAISEQGKDSPLHF. The CDR3 DNA reads TGTGCCATCAGTGAACAGGGGAAGGATTCACCCCTCCACTTT.

The V gene is TRBV3-1 (or the pseudogene TRBV3-2), the J gene TRBJ1-4; D might be TRBD1 (5 bases). Trimming stripped 5 bases from V and 15 bases from J, with 25 bases between. Germline lookup yields CDR1 LGHDT and CDR2 YNNKEL (reference sequence). The CDR3 is made up of 15 amino acids. CDR3 sequence reads: CASSSPFRSGQVMFF. The CDR3 DNA reads TGTGCCAGCAGCTCGCCATTCAGATCAGGGCAGGTAATGTTTTTT.

The chain couples TRBV28 to TRBJ2-3; D may be TRBD2 (5 bases). Germline V lookup: CDR1 MDHEN, CDR2 SYDVKM. Trimming took off 1 base at V and 2 bases at J, with 13 bases between the two ends. The CDR3 is 16 residues long. Here the CDR3 DNA reads TGTGCCAGCAGTTTATACCGGACGACTACCACAGATACGCAGTATTTT. This encodes CASSLYRTTTTDTQYF.

This sequence joins TRBV5-1 and TRBJ2-1; possible D gene TRBD2, 5 bases. CDR3 size: 13 residues. The V end was cut by 4 bases, the J end by 8 bases, with 13 bases between. CDR1 SGHRS and CDR2 YFSETQ come from the germline V gene. This CDR3 reads CASSPLLVDEQFF. The CDR3 nucleotides are TGCGCCAGCAGCCCCTTACTAGTAGATGAGCAGTTCTTC. Looking up the rest from reference TRBV5-1 and TRBJ2-1 gives the full variable domain: KAGVTQTPRYLIKTRGQQVTLSCSPISGHRSVSWYQQTPGQGLQFLFEYFSETQRNKGNFPGRFSGRQFSNSRSEMNVSTLELGDSALYLCASSPLLVDEQFFGPGTRLTVL.

The chain joins TRBV7-9 to TRBJ1-4, with 11 bases lining up with TRBD1. Unmatched junction bases numbered 6, after V lost 5 bases and J lost 7 bases. Germline values: CDR1 SEHNR, CDR2 FQNEAQ (reference sequence). The CDR3 totals 15 residues. The CDR3, as DNA: TGTGCCAGCAGCGCAAGGACAGGGGGCGGTGAAAAACTGTTTTTT. Protein: CASSARTGGGEKLFF.